This T cell receptor (beta chain) was sequenced for a study of T cell changes during pregnancy in multiple sclerosis. CDR1 is MNHNS, CDR2 SASEGT, per germline. V lost 5 bases, J lost 2 bases, and 9 bases lay in between. The CDR3 is made up of 14 amino acids. Clones were sequenced by immunoSEQ multiplex PCR, and TCRdb holds only the in-frame ones, with some missing. The table includes tens of thousands of clones, roughly 92% detected once. This clone has just one count. Specimen: peripheral blood, collected in the second trimester of pregnancy. The sequence derives from a female donor with multiple sclerosis, enrolled in a pregnancy study. The chain has TRBV6-1 and TRBJ2-2; possibly TRBD1 for D (6 bases). Written as DNA, the CDR3 is TGTGCCAGCAGTAAGGACAGAAACACCGGGGAGCTGTTTTTT. It codes for CASSKDRNTGELFF.